The 29 T cell receptor beta chains below come from one sample, sequenced in a study of blood T cell repertoires in COVID-19. Profiled with immunoSEQ multiplex PCR; TCRdb holds only in-frame clones, not every one. The data show over 70,000 clones, 82% seen once. Sequenced sample: peripheral blood. Receptors originate from a man in his sixties with acute or convalescent COVID-19.

The chain links TRBV18 to TRBJ1-5; 7 bases agree with TRBD1. J gave up 5 bases and V 3 bases, and 10 bases lay outside the gene matches. In germline, CDR1 is KGHSH, CDR2 LQKENI. The CDR3 length is 16 residues. The CDR3 is CASSPLRGRGDQPQHF. The CDR3, as DNA: TGTGCCAGCTCACCTCTTAGGGGGCGTGGGGATCAGCCCCAGCATTTT.

This clone appeared a single time. This rearrangement joins TRBV10-3 to TRBJ2-2, with 9 bases identical to TRBD1. Per germline, CDR1 ENHRY and CDR2 SYGVKD. V lost 6 bases, J lost 4 bases, and 6 bases stayed unmatched. The CDR3 consists of 15 residues. The CDR3 DNA sequence: TGTGCCATCAGCCCCGACAGGGGGGCCACCGGGGAGCTGTTTTTT. It translates to CAISPDRGATGELFF.

The rearrangement uses TRBV7-2 and TRBJ2-7, with 8 bases matching TRBD2. CDR1 and CDR2 (germline): SGHTA, FQGNSA. V was pared by 5 bases and J by 2 bases, with 8 bases of the junction left unmatched. The CDR3 is made up of 15 amino acids. The CDR3 loop reads CASSPRGGGPYEQYF. The CDR3 coding sequence is TGTGCCAGCAGCCCCCGGGGCGGGGGGCCCTACGAGCAGTACTTC.

V is TRBV4-3 and J is TRBJ2-4; TRBD2 agrees at 10 bases. The germline CDR1 and CDR2 sequences are LGHNA and YSLEER. The CDR3 totals 15 residues. The ends lost 0 bases at V and 6 bases at J; junction bases unmatched: 2. The CDR3 DNA reads TGCGCCAGCAGCCAAGAAGGGACTAGCGTAAACATTCAGTACTTC. This sequence encodes CASSQEGTSVNIQYF.

This chain connects TRBV28 to TRBJ1-2, with 10 bases fitting TRBD1. V shed 8 bases, J shed 9 bases, and the junction held 9 bases outside the gene matches. The germline CDR1 and CDR2 sequences are MDHEN and SYDVKM. This CDR3 contains 13 residues. In nucleotides, the CDR3 is TGTGCCAGCCGCCCGACAGGGGGCTCGAGCTACACCTTC. This codes for CASRPTGGSSYTF.

V is TRBV10-3 and J is TRBJ2-1, with D unresolved. V shed 2 bases and J shed 8 bases, with 10 bases lying between them. The CDR3 sequence is 13 residues long. Germline CDR1 and CDR2: ENHRY and SYGVKD. CDR3 amino acids: CAISEAGVDEQFF. DNA for the CDR3: TGTGCCATCAGTGAGGCAGGCGTAGATGAGCAGTTCTTC.

The rearrangement joins TRBV7-9 to TRBJ2-3, with D possibly matching TRBD1 (5 bases). Trimming removed 0 bases at V and 6 bases at J, with 7 bases between. This CDR3 spans 13 amino acids. CDR1 is SEHNR and CDR2 is FQNEAQ in the germline V gene (reference sequence). CDR3 in amino acids: CASSLAGDDTQYF. CDR3 coding DNA: TGTGCCAGCAGCTTAGCAGGGGATGATACGCAGTATTTT.

A few counts support this clone. This chain connects TRBV18 to TRBJ1-6; no firm D call. CDR3 length equals 13 residues. V lost 3 bases to trimming and J lost 8 bases, with 8 bases between them. CDR1 and CDR2 (germline): KGHSH, LQKENI. CDR3 loop: CASSPHEDSPLHF. CDR3 DNA sequence: TGTGCCAGCTCACCTCACGAGGATTCACCCCTCCACTTT. The whole variable domain, filled in from reference TRBV18 and TRBJ1-6, reads NAGVMQNPRHLVRRRGQEARLRCSPMKGHSHVYWYRQLPEEGLKFMVYLQKENIIDESGMPKERFSAEFPKEGPSILRIQQVVRGDSAAYFCASSPHEDSPLHFGNGTRLTVT.

V and J are TRBV6-2 or TRBV6-3 and TRBJ1-5, with 7 bases aligning to TRBD1. Germline V lookup: CDR1 MNHEY, CDR2 SVGEGT. This CDR3 comprises 14 residues. V was pared by 5 bases and J by 6 bases, with 7 bases of the junction left unmatched. The DNA of the CDR3 is TGTGCCAGCAGTATAGCAGGGGGAAGTCAGCCCCAGCATTTT. Protein: CASSIAGGSQPQHF.

The chain has TRBV2 and TRBJ1-5; 11 bases match TRBD1. V was clipped by 6 bases and J by 7 bases; unmatched bases: 5. CDR1 is SNHLY, CDR2 FYNNEI, per germline. The CDR3 runs to 14 residues. CDR3 sequence: CASSRDRGDQPQHF. The CDR3 bases are TGTGCCAGCAGCAGGGACAGGGGGGACCAGCCCCAGCATTTT.

The chain uses TRBV3-1 (or the pseudogene TRBV3-2) and TRBJ1-2; perhaps TRBD1 as D (5 bases). The CDR3 covers 15 residues. Germline V gene data show CDR1 as LGHDT and CDR2 as YNNKEL (reference sequence). Trimming cost V 6 bases and J 1 base, with 15 bases left between them. CDR3 DNA sequence: TGTGCCAGCAGTCCCTTCGGGGGAAGTAACTATGGCTACACCTTC. This encodes CASSPFGGSNYGYTF.

This clone appeared a single time. The chain has TRBV28 and TRBJ2-7; D possibly corresponds to TRBD2 (6 bases). CDR3 length: 14 residues. Trimming shortened V by 7 bases and J by 8 bases, and 21 bases separated the two germline ends. Germline V CDR1 and CDR2: MDHEN, SYDVKM. As DNA, the CDR3 is TGTGCCAGCACCCCTTCGGAGGGGATAGGGAAGCAGTACTTC. Protein product: CASTPSEGIGKQYF.

The chain is built from TRBV3-1 (or the pseudogene TRBV3-2) and TRBJ2-2; D might be TRBD2 (5 bases). The CDR3 totals 15 residues. The germline V gene encodes CDR1 LGHDT and CDR2 YNNKEL (reference sequence). V shed 4 bases and J shed 0 bases, with 9 bases lying between them. The CDR3 DNA is TGTGCCAGCAGCCCCATGGGAGCGAACACCGGGGAGCTGTTTTTT. It is translated as CASSPMGANTGELFF.

The chain is built from TRBV7-3 and TRBJ2-5; 12 bases are shared with TRBD2. Unmatched junction bases numbered 15, after V lost 5 bases and J lost 2 bases. The germline CDR1 and CDR2 sequences are SGHTA and FQGTGA. This CDR3 comprises 19 residues. The CDR3 nucleotides are TGTGCCAGCAGCCAGGGCCGGGCTAGCGGGGGGGTCACACAAGAGACCCAGTACTTC. It is translated as CASSQGRASGGVTQETQYF.

This chain uses TRBV30 with TRBJ1-2, with a weak D call TRBD1 (6 bases). The CDR3 extends over 11 amino acids. The germline V and J ends were trimmed by 4 bases and 8 bases, with 11 bases remaining between them. Per the germline V gene, CDR1 is GTSNPN and CDR2 is SVGIG (reference sequence). CDR3 coding DNA: TGTGCCTGGACCCCAGGGGTCGGCTACACCTTC. Protein product: CAWTPGVGYTF.

The rearrangement links TRBV13 to TRBJ2-7; D perhaps matches TRBD2 (5 bases). Trimming removed 7 bases at V and 1 base at J, with 11 bases between. Germline CDR1 reads PRHDT; CDR2 reads FYEKMQ (reference sequence). The CDR3 is made up of 13 amino acids. CDR3 in amino acids: CASNLAGSYEQYF. In nucleotides, the CDR3 is TGTGCCAGCAACCTAGCCGGGTCCTACGAGCAGTACTTC.

This chain uses TRBV10-3 with TRBJ2-1; no definite D call. Between the trimmed V and J ends, which lost 0 bases and 7 bases, there was a span of 7 bases. This CDR3 is 13 amino acids long. CDR1 is ENHRY and CDR2 is SYGVKD in the germline V gene. DNA of the CDR3: TGTGCCATCAGTGAGTCGAGAGAGAATGAGCAGTTCTTC. Its translation: CAISESRENEQFF.

The chain carries TRBV19 and TRBJ1-6, with 7 bases fitting TRBD1. CDR1 is LNHDA, CDR2 SQIVND, per germline (reference sequence). The trim removed 5 bases at V and 10 bases at J, leaving 8 bases unmatched. There are 14 residues in the CDR3. The CDR3 nucleotides are TGTGCCAGTAGTTCCCGACAGGGAGAATCACCCCTCCACTTT. Translating gives CASSSRQGESPLHF.

This clone has more than one count but fewer than ten. The V gene is TRBV12-3 or TRBV12-4, the J gene TRBJ1-2; D is uncertain. There are 13 residues in the CDR3. V was pared by 7 bases and J by 3 bases, with 12 bases between. The CDR3 region has the DNA TGTGCCAGCACATACTCCGCCTACTATGGCTACACCTTC. This gives the protein CASTYSAYYGYTF.

V usage is TRBV28 and J usage is TRBJ2-2; no definite D call. V was trimmed by 5 bases and J by 5 bases, leaving 12 bases between them. This CDR3 contains 14 residues. In germline, CDR1 is MDHEN, CDR2 SYDVKM. The CDR3 region is CASSGLGATGELFF. CDR3 bases: TGTGCCAGCAGTGGCCTCGGAGCGACCGGGGAGCTGTTTTTT. Combining the CDR3 with reference TRBV28 and TRBJ2-2 gives the whole variable domain DVKVTQSSRYLVKRTGEKVFLECVQDMDHENMFWYRQDPGLGLRLIYFSYDVKMKEKGDIPEGYSVSREKKERFSLILESASTNQTSMYLCASSGLGATGELFFGEGSRLTVL.

This clone was detected a few times. The J gene is TRBJ2-4, the V gene TRBV9; TRBD1 agrees at 9 bases. The ends lost 3 bases at V and 8 bases at J; junction bases unmatched: 12. Germline-derived CDR1 and CDR2 are SGDLS and YYNGEE. The CDR3 has 16 residues. Here the CDR3 reads CASSAPYGDREDIQYF. The CDR3 nucleotides read TGTGCCAGCAGCGCCCCGTACGGGGACAGGGAGGACATTCAGTACTTC.

V gene TRBV7-2 combines with J gene TRBJ1-6; D perhaps matches TRBD1 (5 bases). Trimming removed 6 bases from V and 9 bases from J, with 12 bases in between. This CDR3 spans 13 amino acids. CDR1 SGHTA and CDR2 FQGNSA come from the germline V gene. Here the CDR3 reads CASSRGTASPLHF. In nucleotides, the CDR3 is TGTGCCAGCAGTCGCGGGACCGCTTCACCCCTCCACTTT.

The V gene is TRBV28, the J gene TRBJ2-4; D is undetermined. Trimming left V 6 bases short and J 6 bases short, with 3 bases between. The V gene's germline CDR1 is MDHEN and CDR2 SYDVKM. The CDR3 has 10 amino acids. CDR3 coding DNA: TGTGCCAGCAGCCGAAACATTCAGTACTTC. Translated: CASSRNIQYF.

The chain is built from TRBV12-3 or TRBV12-4 and TRBJ1-2, with D maybe TRBD1 (5 bases). Trimming left V 6 bases short and J 8 bases short, with 13 bases between. The CDR3 totals 12 residues. Written as DNA, the CDR3 is TGTGCCAGCAGGAGCAGGGATTGGGGCTACACCTTC. Protein product: CASRSRDWGYTF.

The V gene is TRBV7-2, the J gene TRBJ1-1; no clear D. The V end was cut by 1 base, the J end by 11 bases, with 14 bases between. CDR3 size: 13 residues. Germline V CDR1 and CDR2: SGHTA, FQGNSA. The CDR3 sequence: CASSLDRRRRAFF. The CDR3 DNA reads TGTGCCAGCAGCTTAGATCGTCGCCGGAGGGCTTTCTTT.

V and J are TRBV9 and TRBJ2-1; D gene uncertain. V lost 0 bases, J lost 6 bases, and 10 bases lay in between. The germline gives CDR1 SGDLS, CDR2 YYNGEE. The CDR3 is 14 amino acids. In DNA, the CDR3 is TGTGCCAGCAGCGTAGGTCCGCTACTCAATGAGCAGTTCTTC. Translating it yields CASSVGPLLNEQFF.

The gene calls are TRBV11-2 and TRBJ1-1; D is unclear. Per the germline V gene, CDR1 is SGHAT and CDR2 is FQNNGV. The CDR3 is 14 residues long. Trimming left V 4 bases short and J 1 base short, with 10 bases between. CDR3 bases: TGTGCCAGCAGCTCTATACAGAGGAACACTGAAGCTTTCTTT. This translates into CASSSIQRNTEAFF.

The chain combines TRBV11-2 with TRBJ1-3; D is uncertain. The CDR3 runs to 17 residues. V dropped 5 bases and J dropped 0 bases, with 17 bases sitting between them. The germline gives CDR1 SGHAT, CDR2 FQNNGV. The CDR3 DNA sequence: TGTGCCAGCAGCCCACGGGCGGGAGGAGGCTCTGGAAACACCATATATTTT. The encoded protein is CASSPRAGGGSGNTIYF.

The rearrangement links TRBV4-3 to TRBJ2-3, with 8 bases fitting TRBD1. Germline V gene sequence: CDR1 LGHNA, CDR2 YSLEER. This CDR3 spans 15 amino acids. V was clipped by 11 bases and J by 3 bases; unmatched bases: 13. CDR3 bases: TGCGCCGCAGGCCCTATTACAGGGGGTACAGATACGCAGTATTTT. Protein sequence: CAAGPITGGTDTQYF.